The 31 T cell receptor beta chains given below trace back to one sample, sequenced in a study of Ad26.COV2.S vaccination and SARS-CoV-2 variants. Produced via immunoSEQ multiplex PCR; TCRdb's table is partial and in-frame only. The data contain tens of thousands of clones, 82% of them seen just once; the ten biggest clones take up more than 15%. The sample in question was peripheral blood, obtained after recovery from COVID-19. Receptors originate from a human donor who had recovered from COVID-19.

The J gene is TRBJ2-3, the V gene TRBV24-1; D is perhaps TRBD2 (5 bases). CDR3 length equals 18 residues. Trimming took 5 bases from V and 4 from J, leaving 24 bases between them. Looked up from germline, CDR1 is KGHDR and CDR2 is SFDVKD. CDR3 nucleotides: TGTGCCACCAGTGGACGGGTTTCGCGGGTTGGTTGGGCAGATACGCAGTATTTT. Protein sequence: CATSGRVSRVGWADTQYF.

The chain uses TRBV9 and TRBJ2-1; D is ambiguous. Germline lookup yields CDR1 SGDLS and CDR2 YYNGEE. CDR3 length: 13 residues. Trimming took off 2 bases at V and 9 bases at J, with 12 bases between the two ends. The CDR3 reads CASSVDTRTEQFF. The CDR3 coding sequence is TGTGCCAGCAGCGTCGACACTCGGACTGAGCAGTTCTTC.

V is TRBV21-1 and J is TRBJ1-2; the table's D call, TRBD1, was not checked against the DNA. TRBV21-1 is assigned pseudogene status. The CDR3 is 15 residues long. CDR3 sequence: CASSQDRGGGYGYTF. Here the CDR3 DNA reads TGTGCCAGCAGCCAGGACAGGGGCGGGGGCTATGGCTACACCTTC.

The chain has TRBV13 and TRBJ2-7; D gene unclear. The germline CDR1 and CDR2 sequences are PRHDT and FYEKMQ (reference sequence). V lost 5 bases, J lost 5 bases, and 16 bases lay in between. The CDR3 has 14 amino acids. As DNA, the CDR3 is TGTGCCAGCAGCCCCTTGAAAATTCTGAACGAGCAGTACTTC. It translates to CASSPLKILNEQYF.

The J gene is TRBJ1-1, the V gene TRBV27; the match to TRBD1 covers 10 bases. CDR3 length equals 17 residues. J was trimmed by 0 bases and V by 3 bases; bases with no gene match: 7. Per germline, CDR1 MNHEY and CDR2 SMNVEV (reference sequence). The CDR3 region has the DNA TGTGCCAGCAGTTTCGGGACAGGGGAATTGTTGAACACTGAAGCTTTCTTT. Its translation is CASSFGTGELLNTEAFF.

The CDR3 here is CATSDSNQDRVGPYEQYF. In DNA form, the CDR3 reads TGTGCCACCAGTGATTCAAACCAAGACAGGGTGGGTCCCTACGAGCAGTACTTC. The rearrangement joins TRBV24-1 to TRBJ2-7, with TRBD1 matching over 7 bases. Germline loops: CDR1 KGHDR, CDR2 SFDVKD. The CDR3 sequence is 18 residues long. The V segment lost 2 bases and the J segment 2 bases; nucleotides outside the gene matches: 14.

The chain has TRBV4-3 and TRBJ2-7; D is unclear. V was trimmed by 4 bases and J by 3 bases, leaving 10 bases between them. The germline V gene has CDR1 LGHNA and CDR2 YSLEER. This CDR3 spans 13 amino acids. Here the CDR3 DNA reads TGCGCCAGCAGCCCCTCTTTGGGCTACGAGCAGTACTTC. Its translation: CASSPSLGYEQYF.

The genes are TRBV28 and TRBJ2-5; 7 positions agree with TRBD1. The CDR3 consists of 16 residues. V lost 2 bases, J lost 3 bases, and 9 bases stayed unmatched. CDR1 and CDR2 (germline): MDHEN, SYDVKM. The CDR3 region is CASSLGRGTPKETQYF. The CDR3 DNA reads as TGTGCCAGCAGTTTAGGCAGGGGGACCCCTAAAGAGACCCAGTACTTC.

The gene calls are TRBV9 and TRBJ1-3; 10 positions match TRBD1. There are 18 residues in the CDR3. The germline V gene encodes CDR1 SGDLS and CDR2 YYNGEE. The ends lost 3 bases at V and 1 base at J; junction bases unmatched: 10. The CDR3 DNA reads TGTGCCAGCAGCGAAACTCCGGGACAGGGGAATTCTGGAAACACCATATATTTT. As protein: CASSETPGQGNSGNTIYF. The full variable domain, with the rest looked up from reference TRBV9 and TRBJ1-3, is DSGVTQTPKHLITATGQRVTLRCSPRSGDLSVYWYQQSLDQGLQFLIQYYNGEERAKGNILERFSAQQFPDLHSELNLSSLELGDSALYFCASSETPGQGNSGNTIYFGEGSWLTVV.

The chain carries TRBV11-3 and TRBJ2-1, with D possibly being TRBD2 (6 bases). Germline values: CDR1 SGHNT, CDR2 YENEEA. Between the trimmed V and J ends, which lost 7 bases and 5 bases, there was a span of 9 bases. The CDR3 runs to 12 residues. The DNA of the CDR3 is TGTGCCAGCACGAGGGAGGACAATGAGCAGTTCTTC. Translated, it gives CASTREDNEQFF. The whole variable domain, remainder taken from reference TRBV11-3 and TRBJ2-1, is EAGVVQSPRYKIIEKKQPVAFWCNPISGHNTLYWYLQNLGQGPELLIRYENEEAVDDSQLPKDRFSAERLKGVDSTLKIQPAELGDSAVYLCASTREDNEQFFGPGTRLTVL.

This rearrangement joins TRBV6-2 or TRBV6-3 to TRBJ2-1, with 11 bases fitting TRBD2. Germline CDR1 reads MNHEY; CDR2 reads SVGEGT. The CDR3 runs 16 residues. Unmatched junction bases numbered 10, after V lost 8 bases and J lost 4 bases. The chain's CDR3 is CASRQGLAERYNEQFF. The CDR3 DNA reads TGTGCCAGCCGCCAGGGACTAGCGGAACGGTACAATGAGCAGTTCTTC.

The rearrangement links TRBV28 to TRBJ2-2, with a possible D match to TRBD2 (6 bases). Trimming cost V 2 bases and J 5 bases, with 12 bases left between them. The CDR3 contains 15 residues. Germline V gene sequence: CDR1 MDHEN, CDR2 SYDVKM. The chain's CDR3 is CASSLIGGRTGELFF. The CDR3 region has the DNA TGTGCCAGCAGTTTAATCGGGGGTAGGACCGGGGAGCTGTTTTTT.

The rearrangement uses TRBV10-3 and TRBJ2-7; TRBD1 is a possible D gene (5 bases). V lost 9 bases to trimming and J lost 8 bases, with 20 bases between them. The germline V gene has CDR1 ENHRY and CDR2 SYGVKD. This CDR3 spans 13 amino acids. CDR3 bases: TGTGCCATACAGCAAACACACAGGATGCAGCAGTACTTC. Residues: CAIQQTHRMQQYF.

This clone was observed once. The chain links TRBV14 to TRBJ2-5; D uncertain. Germline-derived CDR1 and CDR2 are SGHDN and FVKESK. The V end lost 0 bases, the J end lost 10 bases, and 12 bases lay between the germline ends. This CDR3 region has 13 residues. This CDR3 reads CASSQDIGAGQYF. DNA of the CDR3: TGTGCCAGCAGCCAAGATATCGGAGCTGGCCAGTACTTC.

This clone was recorded only once. The CDR3 DNA sequence: TGTGCCACCATGATAACAGCGTCTGGAAACACCATATATTTT. Its translation: CATMITASGNTIYF. The chain links TRBV7-6 to TRBJ1-3; unclear D gene. The CDR3 runs to 14 residues. Trimming removed 10 bases at V and 1 base at J, with 14 bases between. CDR1 SGHVS and CDR2 FNYEAQ come from the germline V gene.

The gene calls are TRBV19 and TRBJ2-1; D remains ambiguous. Trimming left V 3 bases short and J 6 bases short, with 12 bases between. The CDR3 has 14 residues. Germline CDR1 is LNHDA and CDR2 is SQIVND (reference sequence). CDR3 sequence: CASSIHSLSNEQFF. DNA for the CDR3: TGTGCCAGTAGTATTCACAGTTTATCCAATGAGCAGTTCTTC.

The chain couples TRBV28 to TRBJ2-7; D gene unclear. Germline V CDR1 and CDR2: MDHEN, SYDVKM. V lost 6 bases and J 0 bases, leaving 15 bases between the germline ends. The CDR3 runs to 15 residues. In DNA, the CDR3 is TGTGCCAGCAGCCCTTCTGGAACCCCCTCCTACGAGCAGTACTTC. Encoded protein: CASSPSGTPSYEQYF.

The chain has TRBV7-9 and TRBJ2-1; D possibly corresponds to TRBD2 (5 bases). CDR3 length: 13 amino acids. Germline V gene data show CDR1 as SEHNR and CDR2 as FQNEAQ (reference sequence). V was shortened by 3 bases and J by 4 bases, with 7 bases between the two germline ends. The CDR3: CASSFTSYNEQFF. CDR3 sequence (DNA): TGTGCCAGCAGCTTTACTAGTTACAATGAGCAGTTCTTC. The variable domain in full, with the rest retrieved from reference TRBV7-9 and TRBJ2-1, is DTGVSQNPRHKITKRGQNVTFRCDPISEHNRLYWYRQTLGQGPEFLTYFQNEAQLEKSRLLSDRFSAERPKGSFSTLEIQRTEQGDSAMYLCASSFTSYNEQFFGPGTRLTVL.

The chain has TRBV25-1 and TRBJ1-2, with D perhaps matching TRBD1 (5 bases). Germline V lookup: CDR1 MGHDK, CDR2 SYGVNS. V lost 7 bases and J lost 3, with 9 bases in between. The CDR3 consists of 12 residues. In DNA form, the CDR3 reads TGTGCCAGCATATCAGGGTACTATGGCTACACCTTC. The encoded protein is CASISGYYGYTF.

The chain has TRBV4-3 and TRBJ2-3; TRBD2 matches 10 bases. In germline, CDR1 is LGHNA, CDR2 YSLEER. The CDR3 is 17 residues long. J gave up 0 bases and V 0 bases, and 3 bases lay outside the gene matches. The CDR3: CASSQEQTSGSTDTQYF. As DNA, the CDR3 is TGCGCCAGCAGCCAAGAACAGACTAGCGGGAGCACAGATACGCAGTATTTT.

CDR3 sequence: CASSYPNRPRATNEQYF. The CDR3 region has the DNA TGTGCCAGCAGTTACCCAAACCGGCCAAGAGCGACCAACGAGCAGTACTTC. The rearrangement links TRBV6-2 or TRBV6-3 to TRBJ2-7; D gene uncertain. CDR1 is MNHEY, CDR2 SVGEGT, per germline. The ends were cut back, 2 bases at V and 5 bases at J, with 22 bases in the middle. The CDR3 sequence is 17 residues long.

The chain uses TRBV5-1 and TRBJ2-3, with 8 bases matching TRBD2. Germline V gives CDR1 SGHRS, CDR2 YFSETQ. The CDR3 is 12 amino acids. V lost 4 bases, J lost 6 bases, and 1 base stayed unmatched. CDR3 sequence (DNA): TGCGCCAGCAGCCGACTAGCGGATACGCAGTATTTT. Residues: CASSRLADTQYF.

This clone has only one observation. The chain carries TRBV5-4 and TRBJ1-1, with a tentative D call TRBD1 (6 bases). Between the trimmed V and J ends, which lost 7 bases and 0 bases, there was a span of 16 bases. The CDR3 is 15 residues long. Germline CDR1 SGHNT, CDR2 YYREEE (reference sequence). CDR3 DNA sequence: TGTGCCAGCTTCGGCGGGGGGCCACTGAACACTGAAGCTTTCTTT. This sequence encodes CASFGGGPLNTEAFF.

The chain links TRBV19 to TRBJ1-4; D is undetermined. This CDR3 spans 14 amino acids. V was shortened by 4 bases and J by 1 base, with 7 bases between the two germline ends. Germline V lookup: CDR1 LNHDA, CDR2 SQIVND (reference sequence). In DNA, the CDR3 is TGTGCCAGTAGTACGCGGAGAACTAATGAAAAACTGTTTTTT. Residues: CASSTRRTNEKLFF. Variable domain in full (rest from reference TRBV19 and TRBJ1-4): DGGITQSPKYLFRKEGQNVTLSCEQNLNHDAMYWYRQDPGQGLRLIYYSQIVNDFQKGDIAEGYSVSREKKESFPLTVTSAQKNPTAFYLCASSTRRTNEKLFFGSGTQLSVL.

The chain uses TRBV5-4 and TRBJ1-4, with 7 bases identical to TRBD1. The CDR3 is made up of 16 amino acids. Trimming at V came to 0 bases and at J to 4 bases, leaving 6 bases not matched to a gene. Germline V gene sequence: CDR1 SGHNT, CDR2 YYREEE (reference sequence). The CDR3 DNA follows: TGTGCCAGCAGCTTGGGAGGGACAGAACTTAATGAAAAACTGTTTTTT. Amino acid sequence: CASSLGGTELNEKLFF.

This clone is hyperexpanded. V is TRBV28 and J is TRBJ2-5; TRBD1 is a possible D gene (6 bases). Germline CDR1 MDHEN, CDR2 SYDVKM. V gave up 4 bases and J gave up 4 bases, with 7 bases separating them. The length of the CDR3 is 12 residues. DNA for the CDR3: TGTGCCAGCAGTTGGGGGCGAGAGACCCAGTACTTC. Its protein product is CASSWGRETQYF. Complete variable domain (other parts from reference TRBV28 and TRBJ2-5): DVKVTQSSRYLVKRTGEKVFLECVQDMDHENMFWYRQDPGLGLRLIYFSYDVKMKEKGDIPEGYSVSREKKERFSLILESASTNQTSMYLCASSWGRETQYFGPGTRLLVL.

V gene TRBV12-3 or TRBV12-4 combines with J gene TRBJ1-5, with D uncertain. The germline V and J ends were trimmed by 6 bases and 6 bases, with 12 bases remaining between them. The CDR3 spans 13 residues. In nucleotides, the CDR3 is TGTGCCAGCAGCCCCGTGGCGGGTCAGCCCCAGCATTTT. The encoded protein is CASSPVAGQPQHF.

The chain couples TRBV2 to TRBJ2-1, with unresolved D. The CDR3 consists of 11 residues. In germline, CDR1 is SNHLY, CDR2 FYNNEI. Trimming removed 4 bases at V and 8 bases at J, with 6 bases between. Written as DNA, the CDR3 is TGTGCCAGCAGTGCTGGGTATGAGCAGTTCTTC. Residues: CASSAGYEQFF.

In this sample, this clone turned up once. The V gene is TRBV5-1, the J gene TRBJ1-5, with a possible D match to TRBD1 (6 bases). Trimming left V 0 bases short and J 5 bases short, with 12 bases between. Germline V lookup: CDR1 SGHRS, CDR2 YFSETQ. The CDR3 length is 15 residues. As DNA, the CDR3 is TGCGCCAGCAGCTTGGGGGGGGCGATGGATCAGCCCCAGCATTTT. Its translation: CASSLGGAMDQPQHF.

J is TRBJ2-1 and V is TRBV19; no reliable D call. The germline V gene encodes CDR1 LNHDA and CDR2 SQIVND (reference sequence). The CDR3 totals 16 residues. V lost 2 bases, J lost 5 bases, and 16 bases lay in between. The CDR3 DNA reads TGTGCCAGTAGTATACTTAATCCCTCGGGCCACAATGAGCAGTTCTTC. It specifies CASSILNPSGHNEQFF.

This clone was counted only a few times. This chain joins TRBV28 and TRBJ2-7; D may correspond to TRBD1 or TRBD2 (5 bases each). Per the germline V gene, CDR1 is MDHEN and CDR2 is SYDVKM. V lost 6 bases to trimming and J lost 1 base, with 10 bases between them. The length of the CDR3 is 13 residues. The CDR3 nucleotides read TGTGCCAGCAGACCGGGACCTTCCTACGAGCAGTACTTC. This encodes CASRPGPSYEQYF.